This T cell receptor beta chain was identified in a study of regulatory T cells in long-lasting Graves disease. Overall study: Graves' patients diagnosed newly had used antithyroid drugs under 3 months.

The sample's time point: newly diagnosed GD, antithyroid drugs for less than 3 months. PBMC RNA served as the TCR library source. Combining iRepertoire HTBI primers with Arm-PCR of CDR3 regions, the authors built TCR beta libraries. In the original analysis: Identified segments across samples numbered just over 60 TRBV and over 13 TRBJ. MiXCR was run by TCRdb on the multiplex PCR reads, yielding one entry per CDR3 protein. In this record, the V and J calls reflect TCRdb's handling and not the investigators' own analysis. This table has over 350,000 distinct CDR3 sequences, 13% to 15% appearing once. This clonotype was detected many times. Germline V gene sequence: CDR1 MDHEN, CDR2 SYDVKM. V was clipped by 6 bases and J by 5 bases, with 8 bases between them. The CDR3 extends over 12 amino acids. These data were also reused for a study on T cells in Graves' hyperthyroidism and ophthalmopathy. That publication notes: Among thyroid clonotypes expanded above 0.001, most also appeared in blood.

The receptor's source is a woman in her forties or fifties with Graves disease. The genes are TRBV28 and TRBJ2-1; D is ambiguous. Sequenced here: peripheral blood mononuclear cells (PBMCs), sampled at new diagnosis, from a patient treated with antithyroid drugs. CDR3: CASSTFNNEQFF. The CDR3 DNA reads as TGTGCCAGCAGCACCTTTAACAATGAGCAGTTCTTC.